The 8 T cell receptor beta chains listed next were all sequenced from one sample in a study of PD-L1 blockade in urothelial cancer. Libraries were prepared by immunoSEQ multiplex PCR; TCRdb keeps only in-frame clonotypes and omits some of them. The table records tens of thousands of clones, 85% to 95% of them present only once. The sequencing here drew on PBMCs, taken around atezolizumab (anti-PD-L1) treatment. The receptors were gathered from a man between 60 and 75 years old with urothelial cancer.

The V gene is TRBV30, the J gene TRBJ2-7, with D perhaps TRBD1 (6 bases). Germline-derived CDR1 and CDR2 are GTSNPN and SVGIG (reference sequence). V lost 0 bases and J lost 1, with 13 bases in between. This CDR3 is built from 15 residues. CDR3: CAWSVQGRDSYEQYF. CDR3 DNA: TGTGCCTGGAGTGTACAGGGCCGCGATTCCTACGAGCAGTACTTC.

The chain employs TRBV7-3 and TRBJ2-1, with TRBD2 identical over 7 bases. Trimming took 6 bases from V and 0 from J; bases not matched to a gene: 5. The germline V gene has CDR1 SGHTA and CDR2 FQGTGA. This CDR3 is built from 15 residues. Written as DNA, the CDR3 is TGTGCCAGCAGATTGGGCGGGGGCTCCTACAATGAGCAGTTCTTC. It translates to CASRLGGGSYNEQFF.

V gene TRBV5-5 combines with J gene TRBJ2-7; D unclear. The CDR3 runs 13 residues. V was cut by 2 bases and J by 5 bases, with 11 bases left in between. The germline V gene encodes CDR1 SGHKS and CDR2 YYEKEE (reference sequence). The CDR3 DNA reads TGTGCCAGCAGCTTTGGCCCCCCCGACGAGCAGTACTTC. This sequence encodes CASSFGPPDEQYF. Based on the CDR3 plus reference TRBV5-5 and TRBJ2-7, the full variable domain is DAGVTQSPTHLIKTRGQQVTLRCSPISGHKSVSWYQQVLGQGPQFIFQYYEKEERGRGNFPDRFSARQFPNYSSELNVNALLLGDSALYLCASSFGPPDEQYFGPGTRLTVT.

The rearrangement uses TRBV9 and TRBJ2-7; 9 bases match TRBD2. The germline V gene encodes CDR1 SGDLS and CDR2 YYNGEE. Unmatched junction bases numbered 13, after V lost 0 bases and J lost 6 bases. There are 17 residues in the CDR3. Written as DNA, the CDR3 is TGTGCCAGCAGCGTAGGGGATCTAGCGGGATCGTCGATCGAGCAGTACTTC. Translated, it gives CASSVGDLAGSSIEQYF.

The rearrangement links TRBV5-4 to TRBJ2-1; D unresolved. This CDR3 is built from 15 residues. Germline V gives CDR1 SGHNT, CDR2 YYREEE (reference sequence). Deletions cut 4 bases from V and 0 bases from J, with 11 bases between. The CDR3 DNA is TGTGCCAGCAGCCCCGGTCCAAACTCCTACAATGAGCAGTTCTTC. Translation: CASSPGPNSYNEQFF.

The chain combines TRBV5-4 with TRBJ2-1, with 16 nucleotides matching TRBD2. The CDR3 is made up of 19 amino acids. Germline V gene lookup returns CDR1 SGHNT and CDR2 YYREEE (reference sequence). V shed 4 bases, J shed 1 base, and the junction held 8 bases outside the gene matches. CDR3: CASSTPGTSGGGSYNEQFF. The CDR3 DNA sequence: TGTGCCAGCAGCACACCCGGGACTAGCGGGGGGGGATCCTACAATGAGCAGTTCTTC.

V and J are TRBV7-6 and TRBJ2-1; possibly TRBD2 for D (6 bases). Trimming cost V 5 bases and J 5 bases, with 19 bases left between them. From germline, CDR1 is SGHVS and CDR2 FNYEAQ. There are 16 residues in the CDR3. CDR3 loop: CASSGQLANSNNEQFF. The CDR3 DNA sequence: TGTGCCAGCAGCGGACAACTAGCCAACTCAAACAATGAGCAGTTCTTC.

The gene calls are TRBV28 and TRBJ2-4; TRBD2 matches 9 bases. Trimming took 2 bases from V and 7 from J; bases not matched to a gene: 3. CDR3 size: 14 residues. CDR1 is MDHEN and CDR2 is SYDVKM in the germline V gene. The CDR3 bases are TGTGCCAGCAGTTTAGCGGGAGGGCATAACATTCAGTACTTC. Translating it yields CASSLAGGHNIQYF. Complete variable domain (other parts from reference TRBV28 and TRBJ2-4): DVKVTQSSRYLVKRTGEKVFLECVQDMDHENMFWYRQDPGLGLRLIYFSYDVKMKEKGDIPEGYSVSREKKERFSLILESASTNQTSMYLCASSLAGGHNIQYFGAGTRLSVL.